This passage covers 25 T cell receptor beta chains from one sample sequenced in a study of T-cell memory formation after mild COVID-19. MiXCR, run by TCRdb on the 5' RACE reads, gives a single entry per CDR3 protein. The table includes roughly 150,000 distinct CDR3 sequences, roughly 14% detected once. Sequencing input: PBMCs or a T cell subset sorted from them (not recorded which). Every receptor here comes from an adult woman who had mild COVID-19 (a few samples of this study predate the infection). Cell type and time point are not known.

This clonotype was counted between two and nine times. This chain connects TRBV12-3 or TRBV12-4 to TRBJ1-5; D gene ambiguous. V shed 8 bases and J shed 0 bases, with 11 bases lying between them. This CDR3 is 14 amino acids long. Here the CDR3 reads CASSIGYSNQPQHF. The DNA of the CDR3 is TGTGCCAGCTCTATCGGATATAGCAATCAGCCCCAGCATTTT.

Here the CDR3 reads CASSQGVGGGETQYF. In DNA, the CDR3 is TGTGCCAGCAGCCAAGGGGTCGGGGGCGGAGAGACCCAGTACTTC. V usage is TRBV7-9 and J usage is TRBJ2-5; either TRBD1 or TRBD2 may fit D (6 bases each). V dropped 5 bases and J dropped 4 bases, with 17 bases sitting between them. Germline V gene data show CDR1 as SEHNR and CDR2 as FQNEAQ (reference sequence). CDR3 length equals 15 residues.

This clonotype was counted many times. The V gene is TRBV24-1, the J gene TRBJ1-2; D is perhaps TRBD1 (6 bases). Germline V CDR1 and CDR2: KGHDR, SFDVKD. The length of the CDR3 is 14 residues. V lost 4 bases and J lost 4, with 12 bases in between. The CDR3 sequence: CATSEGHGSYGYTF. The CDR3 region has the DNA TGTGCCACCAGTGAGGGACACGGATCCTATGGCTACACCTTC.

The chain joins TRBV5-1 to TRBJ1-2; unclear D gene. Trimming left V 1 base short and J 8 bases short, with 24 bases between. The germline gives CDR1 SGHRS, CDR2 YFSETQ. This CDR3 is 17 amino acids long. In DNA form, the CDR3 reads TGCGCCAGCAGCTTGTCCCAGGAAGAGGTTCGACTGTGGGGCTACACCTTC. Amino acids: CASSLSQEEVRLWGYTF.

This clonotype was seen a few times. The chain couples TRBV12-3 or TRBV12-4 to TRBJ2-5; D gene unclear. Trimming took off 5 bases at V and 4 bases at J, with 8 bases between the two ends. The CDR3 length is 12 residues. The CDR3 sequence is CASSRVRETQYF. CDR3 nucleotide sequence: TGTGCCAGCAGTCGGGTGAGAGAGACCCAGTACTTC.

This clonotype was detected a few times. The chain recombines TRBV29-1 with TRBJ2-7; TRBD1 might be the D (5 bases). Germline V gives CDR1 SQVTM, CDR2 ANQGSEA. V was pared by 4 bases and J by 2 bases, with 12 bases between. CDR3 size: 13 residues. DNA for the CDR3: TGCAGCGTTGTTGGGCCCAGGGCCTACGAGCAGTACTTC. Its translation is CSVVGPRAYEQYF.

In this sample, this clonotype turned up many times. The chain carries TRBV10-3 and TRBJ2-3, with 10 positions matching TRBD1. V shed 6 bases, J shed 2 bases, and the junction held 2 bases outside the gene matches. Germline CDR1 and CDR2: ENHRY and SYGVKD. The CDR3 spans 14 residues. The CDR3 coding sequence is TGTGCCATCAGGGGACAGGGGCCCACAGATACGCAGTATTTT. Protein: CAIRGQGPTDTQYF.

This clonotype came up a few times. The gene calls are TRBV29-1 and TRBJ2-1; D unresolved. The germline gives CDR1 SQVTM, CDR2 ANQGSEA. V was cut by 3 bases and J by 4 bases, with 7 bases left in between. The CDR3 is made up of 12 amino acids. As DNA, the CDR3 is TGCAGCGTTGATAACGGTTACAATGAGCAGTTCTTC. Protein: CSVDNGYNEQFF.

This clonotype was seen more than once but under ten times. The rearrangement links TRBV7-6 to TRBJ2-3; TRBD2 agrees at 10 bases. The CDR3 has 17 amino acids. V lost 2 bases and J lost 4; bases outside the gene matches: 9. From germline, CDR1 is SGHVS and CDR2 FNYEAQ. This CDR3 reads CASSLYLAGEEADTQYF. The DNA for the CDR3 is TGTGCCAGCAGCTTATATCTAGCGGGAGAGGAGGCAGATACGCAGTATTTT. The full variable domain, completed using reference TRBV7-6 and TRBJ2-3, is GAGVSQSPRYKVTKRGQDVALRCDPISGHVSLYWYRQALGQGPEFLTYFNYEAQQDKSGLPNDRFSAERPEGSISTLTIQRTEQRDSAMYRCASSLYLAGEEADTQYFGPGTRLTVL.

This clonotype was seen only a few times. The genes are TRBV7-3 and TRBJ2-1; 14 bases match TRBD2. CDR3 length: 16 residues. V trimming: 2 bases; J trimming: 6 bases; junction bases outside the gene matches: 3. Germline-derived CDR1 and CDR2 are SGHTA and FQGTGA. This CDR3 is CASSLGLAGGSNEQFF. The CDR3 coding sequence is TGTGCCAGCAGCTTAGGACTAGCGGGAGGCAGCAATGAGCAGTTCTTC.

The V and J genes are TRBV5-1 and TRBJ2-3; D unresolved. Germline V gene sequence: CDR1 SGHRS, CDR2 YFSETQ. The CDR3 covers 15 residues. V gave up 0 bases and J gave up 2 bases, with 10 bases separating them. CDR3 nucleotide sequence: TGCGCCAGCAGCTTGGTGGACGGGTCCACAGATACGCAGTATTTT. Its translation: CASSLVDGSTDTQYF.

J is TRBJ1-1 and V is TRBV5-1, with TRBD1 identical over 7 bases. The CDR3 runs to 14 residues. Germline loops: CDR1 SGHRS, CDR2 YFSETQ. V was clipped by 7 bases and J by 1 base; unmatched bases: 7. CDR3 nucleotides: TGCGCCAGCCGCCTCGGACAGGCGAACACTGAAGCTTTCTTT. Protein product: CASRLGQANTEAFF.

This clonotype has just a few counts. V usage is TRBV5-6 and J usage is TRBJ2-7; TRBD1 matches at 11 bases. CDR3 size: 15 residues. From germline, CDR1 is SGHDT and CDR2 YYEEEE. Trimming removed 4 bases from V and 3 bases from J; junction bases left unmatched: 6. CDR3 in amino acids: CASSNGQGAYYEQYF. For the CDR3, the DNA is TGTGCCAGCAGCAACGGACAGGGGGCATACTACGAGCAGTACTTC.

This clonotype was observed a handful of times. The CDR3 DNA follows: TGTGCCAGCAGCTTGCGCAGACTAGCGGGGGAAACCGGGGAGCTGTTTTTT. Its translation is CASSLRRLAGETGELFF. The V gene is TRBV5-4, the J gene TRBJ2-2; 12 nucleotides align to TRBD2. CDR1 and CDR2 (germline): SGHNT, YYREEE (reference sequence). The J segment lost 5 bases and the V segment lost 1 base, leaving 6 bases of the junction unmatched. The CDR3 is 17 residues long.

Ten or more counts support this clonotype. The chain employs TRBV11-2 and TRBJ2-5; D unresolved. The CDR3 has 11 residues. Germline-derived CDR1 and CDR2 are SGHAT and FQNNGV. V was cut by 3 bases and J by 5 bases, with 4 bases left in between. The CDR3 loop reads CASSLSETQYF. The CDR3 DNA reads TGTGCCAGCAGCTTGTCGGAGACCCAGTACTTC.

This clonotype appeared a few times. The CDR3 bases are TGTGCCAGCAGTGGTAATAAGAAGACAGATACGCAGTATTTT. Amino acid sequence: CASSGNKKTDTQYF. V gene TRBV2 combines with J gene TRBJ2-3; D gene unclear. V was shortened by 4 bases and J by 3 bases, with 11 bases between the two germline ends. This CDR3 comprises 14 residues. From germline, CDR1 is SNHLY and CDR2 FYNNEI.

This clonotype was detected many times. The DNA for the CDR3 is TGTGCCAGCAGCTTATTGGGCAGGGGAGGCACTGAAGCTTTCTTT. Translation gives CASSLLGRGGTEAFF. The chain couples TRBV5-5 to TRBJ1-1; a possible D gene is TRBD1 (6 bases). The V gene's germline CDR1 is SGHKS and CDR2 YYEKEE (reference sequence). The CDR3 extends over 15 amino acids. V gave up 2 bases and J gave up 4 bases, with 15 bases separating them.

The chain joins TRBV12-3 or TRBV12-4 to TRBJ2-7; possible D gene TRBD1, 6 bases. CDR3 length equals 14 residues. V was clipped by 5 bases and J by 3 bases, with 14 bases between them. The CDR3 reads CASSEQGRSYEQYF. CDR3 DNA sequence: TGTGCCAGCAGTGAACAGGGACGGAGCTACGAGCAGTACTTC.

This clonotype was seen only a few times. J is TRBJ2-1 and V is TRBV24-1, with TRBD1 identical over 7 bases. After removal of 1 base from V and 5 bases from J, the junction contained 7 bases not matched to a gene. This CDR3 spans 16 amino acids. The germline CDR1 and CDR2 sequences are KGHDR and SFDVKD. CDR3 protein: CATSDFSEDRHNEQFF. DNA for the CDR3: TGTGCCACCAGTGATTTTTCGGAGGACAGGCACAATGAGCAGTTCTTC.

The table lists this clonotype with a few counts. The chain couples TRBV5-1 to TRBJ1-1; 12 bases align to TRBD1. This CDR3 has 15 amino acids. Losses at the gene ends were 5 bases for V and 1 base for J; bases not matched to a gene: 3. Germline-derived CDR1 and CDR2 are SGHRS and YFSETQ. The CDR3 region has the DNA TGCGCCAGCAGGGCGGGACAGGGGGCGAACACTGAAGCTTTCTTT. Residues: CASRAGQGANTEAFF.

The CDR3 region has the DNA TGTGCCAGCAGCTTAGAGACAGGGGGCTACAATGAGCAGTTCTTC. This translates into CASSLETGGYNEQFF. This sequence joins TRBV11-3 and TRBJ2-1; 9 bases align to TRBD1. Germline loops: CDR1 SGHNT, CDR2 YENEEA. J gave up 3 bases and V 0 bases, and 0 bases lay outside the gene matches. The CDR3 is 15 residues long.

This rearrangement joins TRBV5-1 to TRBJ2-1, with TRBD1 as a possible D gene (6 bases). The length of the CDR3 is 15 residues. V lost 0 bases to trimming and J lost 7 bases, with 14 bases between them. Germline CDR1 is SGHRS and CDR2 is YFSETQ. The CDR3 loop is CASSLETGRRNEQFF. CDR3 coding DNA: TGCGCCAGCAGCTTGGAGACAGGTAGGAGGAATGAGCAGTTCTTC.

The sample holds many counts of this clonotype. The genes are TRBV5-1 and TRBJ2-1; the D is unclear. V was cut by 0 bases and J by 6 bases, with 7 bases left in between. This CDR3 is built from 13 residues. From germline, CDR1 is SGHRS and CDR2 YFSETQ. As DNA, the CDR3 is TGCGCCAGCAGCTTGGCCGTCGCCAATGAGCAGTTCTTC. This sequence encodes CASSLAVANEQFF.

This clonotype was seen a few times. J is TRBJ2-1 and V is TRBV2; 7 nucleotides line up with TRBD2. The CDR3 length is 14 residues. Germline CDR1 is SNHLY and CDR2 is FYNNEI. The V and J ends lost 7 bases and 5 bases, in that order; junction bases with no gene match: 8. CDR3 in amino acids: CASKSGDGHNEQFF. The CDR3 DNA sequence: TGTGCCAGCAAGAGCGGGGATGGTCACAATGAGCAGTTCTTC.

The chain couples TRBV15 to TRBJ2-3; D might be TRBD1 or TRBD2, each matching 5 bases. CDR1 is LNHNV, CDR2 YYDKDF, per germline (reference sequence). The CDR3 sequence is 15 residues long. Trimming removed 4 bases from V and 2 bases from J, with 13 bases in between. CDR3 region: CATSTRDGATDTQYF. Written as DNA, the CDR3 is TGTGCCACCAGCACCCGGGACGGAGCCACAGATACGCAGTATTTT. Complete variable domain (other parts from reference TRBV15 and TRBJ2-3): DAMVIQNPRYQVTQFGKPVTLSCSQTLNHNVMYWYQQKSSQAPKLLFHYYDKDFNNEADTPDNFQSRRPNTSFCFLDIRSPGLGDTAMYLCATSTRDGATDTQYFGPGTRLTVL.